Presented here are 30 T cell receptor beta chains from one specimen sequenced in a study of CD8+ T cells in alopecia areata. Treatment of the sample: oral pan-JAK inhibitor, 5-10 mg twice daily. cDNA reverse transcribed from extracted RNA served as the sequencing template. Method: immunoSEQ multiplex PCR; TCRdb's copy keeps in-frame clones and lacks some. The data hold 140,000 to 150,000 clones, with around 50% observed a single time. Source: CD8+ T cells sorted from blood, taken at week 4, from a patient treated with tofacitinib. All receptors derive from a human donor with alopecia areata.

The CDR3 sequence: CASSTTGNQETQYF. CDR3 nucleotides: TGTGCCAGCAGTACCACAGGGAACCAAGAGACCCAGTACTTC. This chain joins TRBV27 and TRBJ2-5; perhaps TRBD1 as D (6 bases). With 5 bases removed from V and 0 bases from J, the gap between germline ends came to 10 bases. Germline V gene sequence: CDR1 MNHEY, CDR2 SMNVEV (reference sequence). This CDR3 spans 14 amino acids.

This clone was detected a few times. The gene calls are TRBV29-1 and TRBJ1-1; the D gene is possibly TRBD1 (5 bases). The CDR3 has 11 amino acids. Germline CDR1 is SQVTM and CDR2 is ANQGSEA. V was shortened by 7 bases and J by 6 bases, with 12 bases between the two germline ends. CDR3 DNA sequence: TGCAGCGACGGACAAATCCCTGAAGCTTTCTTT. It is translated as CSDGQIPEAFF. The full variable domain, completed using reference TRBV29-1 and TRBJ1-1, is SAVISQKPSRDICQRGTSLTIQCQVDSQVTMMFWYRQQPGQSLTLIATANQGSEATYESGFVIDKFPISRPNLTFSTLTVSNMSPEDSSIYLCSDGQIPEAFFGQGTRLTVV.

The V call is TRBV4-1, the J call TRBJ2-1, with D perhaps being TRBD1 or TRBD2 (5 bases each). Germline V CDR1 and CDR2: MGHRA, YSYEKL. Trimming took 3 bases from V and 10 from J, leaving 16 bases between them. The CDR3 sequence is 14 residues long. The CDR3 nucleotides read TGCGCCAGCAGCCATATTCCGGGACCGGGGGAGCAGTTCTTC. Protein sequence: CASSHIPGPGEQFF.

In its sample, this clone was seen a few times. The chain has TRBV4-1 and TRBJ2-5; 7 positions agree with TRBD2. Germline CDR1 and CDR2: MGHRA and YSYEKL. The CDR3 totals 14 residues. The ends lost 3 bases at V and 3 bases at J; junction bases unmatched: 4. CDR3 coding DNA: TGCGCCAGCAGCCACTTCGCGGGGGAAGAGACCCAGTACTTC. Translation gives CASSHFAGEETQYF.

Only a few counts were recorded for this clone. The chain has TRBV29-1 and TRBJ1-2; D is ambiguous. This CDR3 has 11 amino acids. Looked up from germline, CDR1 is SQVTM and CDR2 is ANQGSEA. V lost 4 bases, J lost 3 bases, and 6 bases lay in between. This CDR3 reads CSVAGDYGYTF. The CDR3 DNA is TGCAGCGTTGCCGGGGACTATGGCTACACCTTC.

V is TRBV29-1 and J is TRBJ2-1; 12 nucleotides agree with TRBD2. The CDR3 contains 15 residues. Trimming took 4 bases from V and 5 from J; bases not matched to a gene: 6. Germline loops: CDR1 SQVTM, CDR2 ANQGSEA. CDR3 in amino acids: CSVGLAGGPDNEQFF. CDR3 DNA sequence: TGCAGCGTTGGGCTAGCGGGGGGGCCGGACAATGAGCAGTTCTTC.

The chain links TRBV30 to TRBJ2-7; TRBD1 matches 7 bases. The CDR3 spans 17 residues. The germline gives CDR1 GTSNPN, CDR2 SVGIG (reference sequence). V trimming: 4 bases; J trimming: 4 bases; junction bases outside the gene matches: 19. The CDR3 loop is CAWKGIGKKGARYEQYF. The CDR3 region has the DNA TGTGCCTGGAAGGGGATAGGCAAAAAGGGGGCCCGTTACGAGCAGTACTTC.

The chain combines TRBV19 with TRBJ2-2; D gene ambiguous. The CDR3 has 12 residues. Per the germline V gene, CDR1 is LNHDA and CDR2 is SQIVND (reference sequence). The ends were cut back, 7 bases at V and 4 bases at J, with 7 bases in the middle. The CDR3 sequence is CASIKGTGELFF. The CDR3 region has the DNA TGTGCCAGTATCAAGGGCACCGGGGAGCTGTTTTTT.

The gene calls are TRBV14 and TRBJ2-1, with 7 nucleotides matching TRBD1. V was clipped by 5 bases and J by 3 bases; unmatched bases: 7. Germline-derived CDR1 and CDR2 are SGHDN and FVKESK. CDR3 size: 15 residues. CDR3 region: CASSSIRDSYNEQFF. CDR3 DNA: TGTGCCAGCAGCTCTATAAGGGACAGCTACAATGAGCAGTTCTTC.

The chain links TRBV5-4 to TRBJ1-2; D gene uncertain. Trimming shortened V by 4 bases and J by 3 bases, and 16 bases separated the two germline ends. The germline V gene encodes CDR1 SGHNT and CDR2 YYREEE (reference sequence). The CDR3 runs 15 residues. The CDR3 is CASSPRWKTHYGYTF. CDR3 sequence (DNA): TGTGCCAGCAGCCCCAGGTGGAAAACGCACTATGGCTACACCTTC.

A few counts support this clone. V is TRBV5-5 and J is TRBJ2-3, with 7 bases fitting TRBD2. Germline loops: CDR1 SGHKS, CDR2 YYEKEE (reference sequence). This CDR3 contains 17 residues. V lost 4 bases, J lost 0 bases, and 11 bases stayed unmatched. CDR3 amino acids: CASSGEQGGPSTDTQYF. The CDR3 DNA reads TGTGCCAGCAGCGGGGAGCAGGGAGGGCCTAGCACAGATACGCAGTATTTT.

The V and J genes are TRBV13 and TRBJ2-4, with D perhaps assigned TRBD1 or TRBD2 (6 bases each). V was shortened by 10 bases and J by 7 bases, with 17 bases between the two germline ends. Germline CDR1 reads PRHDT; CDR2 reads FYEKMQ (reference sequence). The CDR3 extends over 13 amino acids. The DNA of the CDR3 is TGTGCCACTAAGAGGGGGGCGGAGAACATTCAGTACTTC. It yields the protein CATKRGAENIQYF.

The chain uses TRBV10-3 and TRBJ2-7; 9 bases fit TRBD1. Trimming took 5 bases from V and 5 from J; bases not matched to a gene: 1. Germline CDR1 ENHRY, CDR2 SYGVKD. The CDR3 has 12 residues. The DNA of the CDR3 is TGTGCCATCAGTTGGGACAGGGACGAGCAGTACTTC. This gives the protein CAISWDRDEQYF.

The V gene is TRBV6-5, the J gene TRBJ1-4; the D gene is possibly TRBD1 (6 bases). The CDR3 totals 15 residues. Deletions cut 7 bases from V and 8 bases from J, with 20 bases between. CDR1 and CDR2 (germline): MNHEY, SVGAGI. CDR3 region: CASTPRAGVWEKLFF. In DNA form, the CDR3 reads TGTGCCAGCACCCCAAGGGCAGGGGTATGGGAAAAACTGTTTTTT.

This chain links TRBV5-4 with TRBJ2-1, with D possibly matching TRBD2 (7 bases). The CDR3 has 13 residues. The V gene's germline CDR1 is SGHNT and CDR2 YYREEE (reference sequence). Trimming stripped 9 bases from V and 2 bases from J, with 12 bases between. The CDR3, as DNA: TGTGCCATCGAGGGGGGGACCTACAATGAGCAGTTCTTC. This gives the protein CAIEGGTYNEQFF.

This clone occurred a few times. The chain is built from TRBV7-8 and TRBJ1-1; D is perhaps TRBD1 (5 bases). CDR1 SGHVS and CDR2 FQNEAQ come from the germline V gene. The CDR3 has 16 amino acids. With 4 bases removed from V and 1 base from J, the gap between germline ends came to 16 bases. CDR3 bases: TGTGCCAGCAGCTCCTCAAAGGGGCGAGGGAACACTGAAGCTTTCTTT. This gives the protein CASSSSKGRGNTEAFF.

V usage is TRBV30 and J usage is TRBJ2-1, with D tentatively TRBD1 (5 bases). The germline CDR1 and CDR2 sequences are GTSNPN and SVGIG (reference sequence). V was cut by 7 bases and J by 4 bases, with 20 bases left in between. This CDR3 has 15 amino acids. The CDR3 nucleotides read TGTGCCTCAGAAGTCACAGGTAGAGAATACAATGAGCAGTTCTTC. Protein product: CASEVTGREYNEQFF.

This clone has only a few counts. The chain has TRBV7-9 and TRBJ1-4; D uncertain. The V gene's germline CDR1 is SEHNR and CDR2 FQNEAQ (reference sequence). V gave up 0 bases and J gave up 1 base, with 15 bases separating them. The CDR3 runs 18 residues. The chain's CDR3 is CASSLALPWTGTNEKLFF. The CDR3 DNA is TGTGCCAGCAGCTTAGCCTTACCGTGGACGGGAACTAATGAAAAACTGTTTTTT.

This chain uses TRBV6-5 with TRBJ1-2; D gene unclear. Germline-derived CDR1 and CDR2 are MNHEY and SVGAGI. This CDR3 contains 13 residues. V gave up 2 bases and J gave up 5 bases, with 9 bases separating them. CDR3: CASSYEERYGYTF. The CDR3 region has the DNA TGTGCCAGCAGTTACGAAGAGAGATATGGCTACACCTTC.

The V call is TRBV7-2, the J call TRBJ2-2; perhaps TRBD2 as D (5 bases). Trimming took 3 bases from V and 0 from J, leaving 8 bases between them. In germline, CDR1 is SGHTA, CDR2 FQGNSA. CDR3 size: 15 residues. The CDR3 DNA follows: TGTGCCAGCAGCTTGGACTTTTCGAACACCGGGGAGCTGTTTTTT. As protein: CASSLDFSNTGELFF.

The CDR3 DNA is TGTGCCAGTAGTATGGACGCTACCTACGAGCAGTACTTC. It yields the protein CASSMDATYEQYF. This chain uses TRBV19 with TRBJ2-7; D is undetermined. V dropped 3 bases and J dropped 2 bases, with 8 bases sitting between them. The CDR3 is made up of 13 amino acids. Per the germline V gene, CDR1 is LNHDA and CDR2 is SQIVND (reference sequence).

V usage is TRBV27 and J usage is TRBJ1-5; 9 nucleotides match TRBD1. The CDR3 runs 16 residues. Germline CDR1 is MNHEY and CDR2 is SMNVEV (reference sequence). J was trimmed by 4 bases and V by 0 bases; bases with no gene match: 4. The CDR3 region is CASSLSIQGANQPQHF. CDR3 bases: TGTGCCAGCAGTTTATCGATACAGGGGGCAAATCAGCCCCAGCATTTT.

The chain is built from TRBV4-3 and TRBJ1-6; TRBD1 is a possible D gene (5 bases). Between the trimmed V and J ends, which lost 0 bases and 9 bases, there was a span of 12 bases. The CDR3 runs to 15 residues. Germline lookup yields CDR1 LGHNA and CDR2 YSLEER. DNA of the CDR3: TGCGCCAGCAGCCAAGATCCGGGGACTGGTTCACCCCTCCACTTT. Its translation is CASSQDPGTGSPLHF.

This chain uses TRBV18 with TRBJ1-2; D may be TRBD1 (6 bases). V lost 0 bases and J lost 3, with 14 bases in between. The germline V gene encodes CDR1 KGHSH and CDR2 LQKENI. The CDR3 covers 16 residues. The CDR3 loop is CASSPPPGAEDYGYTF. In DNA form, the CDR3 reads TGTGCCAGCTCACCACCTCCAGGGGCAGAAGACTATGGCTACACCTTC.

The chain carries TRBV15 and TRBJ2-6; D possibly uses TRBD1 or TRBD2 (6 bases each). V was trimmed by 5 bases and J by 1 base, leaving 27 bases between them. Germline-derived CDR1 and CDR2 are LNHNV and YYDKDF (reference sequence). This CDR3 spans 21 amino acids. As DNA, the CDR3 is TGTGCCACCAGCCTCGGGGAGGAATGGGGAAGGGGGGTTTCTGGGGCCAACGTCCTGACTTTC. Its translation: CATSLGEEWGRGVSGANVLTF.

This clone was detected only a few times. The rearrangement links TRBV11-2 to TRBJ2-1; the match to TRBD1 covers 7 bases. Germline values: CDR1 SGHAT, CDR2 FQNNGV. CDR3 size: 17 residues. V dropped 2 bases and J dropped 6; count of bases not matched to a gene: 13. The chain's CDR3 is CASSLRPGQVKANEQFF. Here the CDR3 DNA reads TGTGCCAGCAGCTTAAGGCCCGGACAGGTGAAGGCCAATGAGCAGTTCTTC.

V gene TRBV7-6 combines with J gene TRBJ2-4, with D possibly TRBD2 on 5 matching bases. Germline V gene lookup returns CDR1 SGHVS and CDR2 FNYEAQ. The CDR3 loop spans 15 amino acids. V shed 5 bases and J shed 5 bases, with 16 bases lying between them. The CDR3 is CASSKRPTRENIQYF. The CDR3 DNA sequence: TGTGCCAGCAGCAAGAGGCCCACTAGGGAAAACATTCAGTACTTC.

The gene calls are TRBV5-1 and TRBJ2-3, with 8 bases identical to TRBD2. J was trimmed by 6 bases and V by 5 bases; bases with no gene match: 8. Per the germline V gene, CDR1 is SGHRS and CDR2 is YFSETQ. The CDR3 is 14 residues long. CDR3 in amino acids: CASRLRRGADTQYF. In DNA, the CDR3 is TGCGCCAGCAGGCTTCGGCGGGGGGCCGATACGCAGTATTTT.

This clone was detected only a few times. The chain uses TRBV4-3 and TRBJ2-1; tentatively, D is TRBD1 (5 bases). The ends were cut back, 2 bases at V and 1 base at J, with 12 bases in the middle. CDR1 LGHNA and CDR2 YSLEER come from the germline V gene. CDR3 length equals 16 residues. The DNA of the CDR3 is TGCGCCAGCAGCCAATATATGGCAGGGTCCTACAATGAGCAGTTCTTC. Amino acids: CASSQYMAGSYNEQFF.

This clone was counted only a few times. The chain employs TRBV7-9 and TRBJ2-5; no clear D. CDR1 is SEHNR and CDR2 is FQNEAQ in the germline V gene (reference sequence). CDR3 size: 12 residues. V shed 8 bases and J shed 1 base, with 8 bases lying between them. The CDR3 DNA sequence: TGTGCCAGCCGGGCCCTCCAAGAGACCCAGTACTTC. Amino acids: CASRALQETQYF.